Presented here are 32 T cell receptor beta chains from one specimen sequenced in a study of blood T cell repertoires in COVID-19. Profiled with immunoSEQ multiplex PCR; TCRdb holds only in-frame clones, not every one. In the table there are about 170,000 clones, about four fifths of which are singletons. The sample was peripheral blood. Every receptor here comes from a woman of 80 years or more with COVID-19, enrolled during active disease.

In its sample, this clone was seen a few times. This rearrangement joins TRBV5-4 to TRBJ2-2, with 9 bases aligning to TRBD2. The germline V gene has CDR1 SGHNT and CDR2 YYREEE (reference sequence). The V segment lost 4 bases and the J segment 6 bases; nucleotides outside the gene matches: 7. CDR3 length: 15 amino acids. CDR3 region: CASSPGLAIAGELFF. The CDR3 DNA is TGTGCCAGCAGCCCGGGACTAGCTATAGCCGGGGAGCTGTTTTTT.

V gene TRBV6-2 or TRBV6-3 combines with J gene TRBJ2-6; 9 bases agree with TRBD1. The V gene end was trimmed by 5 bases and the J gene end by 2 bases; junction bases not matched to a gene: 1. The CDR3 loop spans 15 amino acids. Germline lookup yields CDR1 MNHEY and CDR2 SVGEGT. The CDR3 here is CASSRQGAGANVLTF. CDR3 sequence (DNA): TGTGCCAGCAGTCGACAGGGGGCTGGGGCCAACGTCCTGACTTTC.

V usage is TRBV12-3 or TRBV12-4 and J usage is TRBJ1-5; D remains unclear. Trimming removed 6 bases at V and 4 bases at J, with 7 bases between. The CDR3 has 12 residues. CDR3 protein: CASSPRNQPQHF. CDR3 sequence (DNA): TGTGCCAGCAGCCCGCGTAATCAGCCCCAGCATTTT.

The rearrangement links TRBV9 to TRBJ2-5; perhaps TRBD2 as D (7 bases). CDR3 size: 15 residues. V was pared by 0 bases and J by 3 bases, with 12 bases between. The germline CDR1 and CDR2 sequences are SGDLS and YYNGEE. CDR3 coding DNA: TGTGCCAGCAGCGTAGTAGGGGGGACTAAAGAGACCCAGTACTTC. Translated, it gives CASSVVGGTKETQYF. The full variable domain, with the rest looked up from reference TRBV9 and TRBJ2-5, is DSGVTQTPKHLITATGQRVTLRCSPRSGDLSVYWYQQSLDQGLQFLIQYYNGEERAKGNILERFSAQQFPDLHSELNLSSLELGDSALYFCASSVVGGTKETQYFGPGTRLLVL.

This clone was counted between two and nine times. This chain links TRBV6-5 with TRBJ2-7; TRBD2 might be the D (5 bases). V was clipped by 9 bases and J by 0 bases, with 15 bases between them. The CDR3 has 14 residues. CDR1 is MNHEY and CDR2 is SVGAGI in the germline V gene. Written as DNA, the CDR3 is TGTGCCAGTGTATTGGAGGCCAGCTCCTACGAGCAGTACTTC. Its protein is CASVLEASSYEQYF.

The chain employs TRBV5-1 and TRBJ2-1; 11 bases match TRBD2. Germline trimming cut 4 bases from V and 6 bases from J; bases unmatched to any gene: 6. Germline V gene lookup returns CDR1 SGHRS and CDR2 YFSETQ. CDR3 length equals 15 residues. Here the CDR3 reads CASSQLAGGPNEQFF. In DNA form, the CDR3 reads TGCGCCAGCAGCCAGCTAGCGGGAGGTCCCAATGAGCAGTTCTTC.

This chain connects TRBV12-3 or TRBV12-4 to TRBJ1-1; no clear D gene. Trimming left V 3 bases short and J 5 bases short, with 10 bases between. This CDR3 region has 13 residues. Here the CDR3 DNA reads TGTGCCAGCAGTTTTAGAGGGAGGACTGAAGCTTTCTTT. The encoded protein is CASSFRGRTEAFF.

The chain joins TRBV6-5 to TRBJ2-4; 11 bases map to TRBD1. This CDR3 is built from 15 residues. V was pared by 3 bases and J by 9 bases, with 7 bases of the junction left unmatched. CDR1 and CDR2 (germline): MNHEY, SVGAGI. The CDR3 sequence is CASSYNRDRGFIQYF. In nucleotides, the CDR3 is TGTGCCAGCAGTTATAACCGGGACAGGGGGTTCATTCAGTACTTC.

The rearrangement uses TRBV28 and TRBJ1-2; TRBD1 aligns across 7 bases. Unmatched junction bases numbered 6, after V lost 0 bases and J lost 2 bases. This CDR3 has 16 amino acids. Per the germline V gene, CDR1 is MDHEN and CDR2 is SYDVKM. The CDR3 spells CASSLWAGTANYGYTF. CDR3 nucleotides: TGTGCCAGCAGTTTATGGGCCGGGACAGCGAACTATGGCTACACCTTC.

The V gene is TRBV18, the J gene TRBJ2-5; D perhaps matches TRBD1 (5 bases). The CDR3 sequence is 13 residues long. Germline values: CDR1 KGHSH, CDR2 LQKENI. Trimming pared 3 bases from V and 5 bases from J, leaving 10 bases between. This CDR3 is CASSPSSGETQYF. The CDR3 DNA follows: TGTGCCAGCTCACCCAGCTCAGGGGAGACCCAGTACTTC. Supplemented by reference TRBV18 and TRBJ2-5, the full variable domain reads NAGVMQNPRHLVRRRGQEARLRCSPMKGHSHVYWYRQLPEEGLKFMVYLQKENIIDESGMPKERFSAEFPKEGPSILRIQQVVRGDSAAYFCASSPSSGETQYFGPGTRLLVL.

The rearrangement joins TRBV7-9 to TRBJ2-7; 11 nucleotides line up with TRBD1. CDR1 is SEHNR, CDR2 FQNEAQ, per germline (reference sequence). V was clipped by 5 bases and J by 7 bases; unmatched bases: 10. This CDR3 region has 15 residues. The CDR3 DNA follows: TGTGCCAGCAGCCAGGGAGGACAGGGGGCGTGGGAGCAGTACTTC. As protein: CASSQGGQGAWEQYF.

The chain is built from TRBV2 and TRBJ1-3, with TRBD1 matching over 11 bases. The CDR3 sequence is 16 residues long. V gave up 4 bases and J gave up 3 bases; unmatched junction bases: 5. The V gene's germline CDR1 is SNHLY and CDR2 FYNNEI. The CDR3 loop is CASSVRDRGFGNTIYF. The CDR3 DNA is TGTGCCAGCAGTGTCCGGGACAGGGGGTTTGGAAACACCATATATTTT.

This clone was picked up one time. The CDR3 DNA reads TGTGCCAGCAGCTTAAGAGGTCTTAGTGGGAGCGGCAATGAGCAGTTCTTC. This translates into CASSLRGLSGSGNEQFF. V gene TRBV7-3 combines with J gene TRBJ2-1, with a possible D match to TRBD2 (5 bases). V lost 1 base and J 6 bases, leaving 19 bases between the germline ends. The CDR3 contains 17 residues. The germline V gene encodes CDR1 SGHTA and CDR2 FQGTGA.

This clone was recorded once. The rearrangement uses TRBV10-1 and TRBJ2-2, with D perhaps matching TRBD1 (5 bases). V was shortened by 2 bases and J by 3 bases, with 10 bases between the two germline ends. Germline V CDR1 and CDR2: WNHNN, SYGVQD (reference sequence). The CDR3 is 15 residues long. The CDR3 reads CASSEDSRDTGELFF. The CDR3 nucleotides read TGCGCCAGCAGTGAGGACAGCAGGGACACCGGGGAGCTGTTTTTT.

The V call is TRBV6-5, the J call TRBJ2-2; tentative D call: TRBD2 (5 bases). V dropped 5 bases and J dropped 6 bases, with 16 bases sitting between them. This CDR3 has 15 amino acids. Germline lookup yields CDR1 MNHEY and CDR2 SVGAGI. CDR3 sequence (DNA): TGTGCCAGCAGTCCCCTCCCCCCCGGGGCCGGGGAGCTGTTTTTT. Amino acid sequence: CASSPLPPGAGELFF.

The rearrangement uses TRBV18 and TRBJ1-3, with D perhaps TRBD1 (6 bases). The germline gives CDR1 KGHSH, CDR2 LQKENI. Trimming took off 4 bases at V and 0 bases at J, with 13 bases between the two ends. This CDR3 has 16 amino acids. The CDR3 coding sequence is TGTGCCAGCTCACAAGGACAGCCGACCTCTGGAAACACCATATATTTT. Translation gives CASSQGQPTSGNTIYF.

The J gene is TRBJ2-5, the V gene TRBV7-8; D might be TRBD2 (6 bases). V lost 1 base to trimming and J lost 5 bases, with 11 bases between them. Germline CDR1 reads SGHVS; CDR2 reads FQNEAQ. The CDR3 extends over 14 amino acids. The CDR3 loop reads CASSLGLGGETQYF. Written as DNA, the CDR3 is TGTGCCAGCAGCTTAGGTCTAGGAGGGGAGACCCAGTACTTC.

This CDR3 reads CASSIVTGGSYNEQFF. DNA for the CDR3: TGTGCCAGTAGTATAGTAACGGGAGGGTCCTACAATGAGCAGTTCTTC. This chain uses TRBV19 with TRBJ2-1, with TRBD2 matching over 8 bases. The ends lost 1 base at V and 1 base at J; junction bases unmatched: 3. CDR1 is LNHDA, CDR2 SQIVND, per germline (reference sequence). There are 16 residues in the CDR3.

V is TRBV7-9 and J is TRBJ2-3, with 7 bases aligning to TRBD1. V lost 5 bases, J lost 7 bases, and 9 bases stayed unmatched. Germline CDR1 reads SEHNR; CDR2 reads FQNEAQ (reference sequence). This CDR3 comprises 14 residues. The CDR3 loop reads CASSMSQGVNTQYF. As DNA, the CDR3 is TGTGCCAGCAGCATGAGTCAGGGGGTAAATACGCAGTATTTT.

This chain connects TRBV7-9 to TRBJ2-3; 7 nucleotides line up with TRBD2. Germline trimming cut 6 bases from V and 6 bases from J; bases unmatched to any gene: 3. This CDR3 comprises 12 residues. Germline values: CDR1 SEHNR, CDR2 FQNEAQ (reference sequence). CDR3 sequence reads: CASRAGGDTQYF. The CDR3 region has the DNA TGTGCCAGCAGGGCCGGGGGGGATACGCAGTATTTT.

This chain links TRBV28 with TRBJ2-2, with 7 bases fitting TRBD2. CDR1 MDHEN and CDR2 SYDVKM come from the germline V gene. The CDR3 contains 16 residues. V lost 2 bases to trimming and J lost 3 bases; unmatched junction nucleotides: 6. CDR3 nucleotides: TGTGCCAGCAGTTTAGTGGGAGGGCCCTACACCGGGGAGCTGTTTTTT. Its protein is CASSLVGGPYTGELFF.

The chain recombines TRBV10-3 with TRBJ2-7; D unclear. Germline assignment: CDR1 ENHRY and CDR2 SYGVKD. V was trimmed by 0 bases and J by 9 bases, leaving 6 bases between them. The CDR3 covers 11 residues. The CDR3 is CAISESIWQYF. In nucleotides, the CDR3 is TGTGCCATCAGTGAGTCCATTTGGCAGTACTTC.

V and J are TRBV4-2 and TRBJ1-3, with TRBD1 as a possible D gene (6 bases). The V end was cut by 2 bases, the J end by 4 bases, with 15 bases between. Germline CDR1 is LGHNA and CDR2 is YNFKEQ. CDR3 length: 16 amino acids. The CDR3 DNA follows: TGTGCCAGCAGCCAATTTACAGGGATGCCGGGAAACACCATATATTTT. As protein: CASSQFTGMPGNTIYF.

This chain joins TRBV7-9 and TRBJ1-5; D is unclear. The germline V gene has CDR1 SEHNR and CDR2 FQNEAQ (reference sequence). This CDR3 contains 14 residues. Between the trimmed V and J ends, which lost 3 bases and 3 bases, there was a span of 9 bases. CDR3 loop: CASSFGAPNQPQHF. CDR3 nucleotide sequence: TGTGCCAGCAGCTTTGGAGCTCCCAATCAGCCCCAGCATTTT. The full variable domain, in which reference TRBV7-9 and TRBJ1-5 provide the parts outside the CDR3, is DTGVSQNPRHKITKRGQNVTFRCDPISEHNRLYWYRQTLGQGPEFLTYFQNEAQLEKSRLLSDRFSAERPKGSFSTLEIQRTEQGDSAMYLCASSFGAPNQPQHFGDGTRLSIL.

This clone was picked up a small number of times. The gene calls are TRBV11-3 and TRBJ2-2; possible D gene TRBD1, 5 bases. In germline, CDR1 is SGHNT, CDR2 YENEEA. CDR3 size: 15 residues. Trimming took off 5 bases at V and 0 bases at J, with 10 bases between the two ends. CDR3 residues: CASSPGQTNTGELFF. CDR3 bases: TGTGCCAGCAGCCCCGGACAAACGAACACCGGGGAGCTGTTTTTT.

The V call is TRBV7-8, the J call TRBJ2-1; TRBD1 might be the D (6 bases). The CDR3 runs 14 residues. The V gene's germline CDR1 is SGHVS and CDR2 FQNEAQ. The V and J ends lost 6 bases and 12 bases respectively, with 21 bases between them. DNA of the CDR3: TGTGCCAGCAGTTCAGGGGACATCGCACGGTGGCAGTTCTTC. Its protein product is CASSSGDIARWQFF.

This sequence joins TRBV6-2 or TRBV6-3 and TRBJ1-2; perhaps TRBD1 as D (5 bases). The CDR3 covers 14 residues. V was trimmed by 2 bases and J by 7 bases, leaving 14 bases between them. Germline V lookup: CDR1 MNHEY, CDR2 SVGEGT. The CDR3 region has the DNA TGTGCCAGCAGTTACCGACAAGGGGCGTTTGGCTACACCTTC. The encoded protein is CASSYRQGAFGYTF.

In its sample, this clone was seen once. The gene calls are TRBV27 and TRBJ2-1; tentatively, D is TRBD1 (6 bases). CDR3 size: 15 residues. The germline V gene has CDR1 MNHEY and CDR2 SMNVEV (reference sequence). V was pared by 2 bases and J by 3 bases, with 11 bases between. The CDR3 nucleotides read TGTGCCAGCAGTTTAAGGGGGTCCGGCTACAATGAGCAGTTCTTC. Protein: CASSLRGSGYNEQFF.

This clone was detected a few times. V is TRBV13 and J is TRBJ1-1, with D tentatively TRBD1 (6 bases). The CDR3 length is 14 residues. Germline loops: CDR1 PRHDT, CDR2 FYEKMQ (reference sequence). Trimming pared 3 bases from V and 5 bases from J, leaving 13 bases between. The CDR3 nucleotides are TGTGCCAGCAGCTTCCTCAACAGGGTTACTGAAGCTTTCTTT. It translates to CASSFLNRVTEAFF.

The count of this clone is one. The rearrangement joins TRBV5-1 to TRBJ2-1; 8 nucleotides align to TRBD2. This CDR3 has 16 residues. Germline loops: CDR1 SGHRS, CDR2 YFSETQ. The junction had 7 bases not matched to a gene; V was cut back by 4 bases and J by 1 base. CDR3 DNA: TGCGCCAGCAGCATCCGGACTAGCCCTTCCTACAATGAGCAGTTCTTC. This codes for CASSIRTSPSYNEQFF.

V is TRBV18 and J is TRBJ2-3; 8 positions match TRBD2. After removal of 1 base from V and 2 bases from J, the junction contained 5 bases not matched to a gene. The CDR3 spans 16 residues. CDR1 and CDR2 (germline): KGHSH, LQKENI. The CDR3, as DNA: TGTGCCAGCTCACCACTCAGCGGGAGCCCCACAGATACGCAGTATTTT. The encoded protein is CASSPLSGSPTDTQYF.

In its sample, this clone was seen a few times. The V and J genes are TRBV29-1 and TRBJ2-5, with 11 nucleotides matching TRBD1. Losses at the gene ends were 4 bases for V and 3 bases for J; bases not matched to a gene: 1. In germline, CDR1 is SQVTM, CDR2 ANQGSEA. The CDR3 loop spans 13 amino acids. In DNA form, the CDR3 reads TGCAGCGTTGGGACAGGGGGCGAAGAGACCCAGTACTTC. Translation: CSVGTGGEETQYF.